Following are 22 T cell receptor beta chains from one sample sequenced in a study of cytomegalovirus exposure and HLA in healthy donors. Only in-frame clones appear in the TCRdb table, and some are missing; sequencing was by immunoSEQ multiplex PCR. The sample has more than 250,000 clones, 80% to 95% seen once. Sequenced material: PBMCs. Receptors were obtained from a woman in her thirties in good health and CMV-seronegative.

V usage is TRBV19 and J usage is TRBJ1-2; 7 nucleotides agree with TRBD1. The germline gives CDR1 LNHDA, CDR2 SQIVND (reference sequence). The V gene end was trimmed by 1 base and the J gene end by 8 bases; junction bases not matched to a gene: 4. CDR3 length: 13 amino acids. CDR3 in DNA: TGTGCCAGTAGTATAGGAGGGGGCGGCGGCTACACCTTC. It codes for CASSIGGGGGYTF.

The chain uses TRBV2 and TRBJ2-3; the D is unclear. Germline-derived CDR1 and CDR2 are SNHLY and FYNNEI. With 2 bases removed from V and 2 bases from J, the gap between germline ends came to 8 bases. The CDR3 sequence is 14 residues long. The CDR3 sequence: CASSEWQLTDTQYF. The DNA of the CDR3 is TGTGCCAGCAGTGAATGGCAGCTCACAGATACGCAGTATTTT.

The rearrangement joins TRBV27 to TRBJ2-3; TRBD1 matches at 8 bases. This CDR3 has 14 amino acids. J gave up 1 base and V 4 bases, and 1 base lay outside the gene matches. The germline gives CDR1 MNHEY, CDR2 SMNVEV (reference sequence). CDR3 residues: CASSSGQGTDTQYF. The CDR3 DNA follows: TGTGCCAGCAGTTCGGGACAGGGCACAGATACGCAGTATTTT.

The V and J genes are TRBV13 and TRBJ1-2; 9 nucleotides match TRBD1. Germline V gene data show CDR1 as PRHDT and CDR2 as FYEKMQ (reference sequence). This CDR3 comprises 15 residues. Losses at the gene ends were 5 bases for V and 3 bases for J; bases not matched to a gene: 7. The CDR3 spells CASSVTGTGYYGYTF. The CDR3 DNA follows: TGTGCCAGCAGCGTAACCGGGACAGGGTACTATGGCTACACCTTC.

J is TRBJ1-4 and V is TRBV11-3; D is unclear. This CDR3 has 16 amino acids. Germline CDR1 SGHNT, CDR2 YENEEA. Trimming took off 7 bases at V and 4 bases at J, with 19 bases between the two ends. The CDR3 DNA reads as TGTGCCAGCACCATAGAGTCGGGCAGCTGTAATGAAAAACTGTTTTTT. This gives the protein CASTIESGSCNEKLFF.

The gene calls are TRBV29-1 and TRBJ2-1; TRBD2 aligns across 11 bases. CDR1 is SQVTM, CDR2 ANQGSEA, per germline. V was pared by 7 bases and J by 11 bases, with 10 bases of the junction left unmatched. CDR3 length: 13 amino acids. The CDR3, as DNA: TGCAGCGAATACTCGGGACTAGCGGAAAAGCAGTTCTTC. Residues: CSEYSGLAEKQFF.

The V gene is TRBV7-8, the J gene TRBJ2-1, with a tentative D call TRBD2 (5 bases). The germline CDR1 and CDR2 sequences are SGHVS and FQNEAQ. The germline V and J ends were trimmed by 5 bases and 3 bases, with 11 bases remaining between them. The CDR3 consists of 14 residues. CDR3: CASSRRGSYNEQFF. CDR3 DNA sequence: TGTGCCAGCAGCCGTCGGGGAAGCTACAATGAGCAGTTCTTC.

The chain links TRBV29-1 to TRBJ2-3; 8 nucleotides line up with TRBD1. V shed 3 bases, J shed 6 bases, and the junction held 8 bases outside the gene matches. Germline CDR1 SQVTM, CDR2 ANQGSEA. The CDR3 runs to 14 residues. CDR3 residues: CSVEGAGGWDTQYF. The CDR3 region has the DNA TGCAGCGTTGAGGGGGCAGGGGGCTGGGATACGCAGTATTTT.

The CDR3, as DNA: TGTGCCAGCAGCTTGGACCAGCTTAGCAATCAGCCCCAGCATTTT. It yields the protein CASSLDQLSNQPQHF. V usage is TRBV5-5 and J usage is TRBJ1-5; D is unclear. CDR3 length equals 15 residues. Trimming removed 0 bases at V and 0 bases at J, with 7 bases between. The germline CDR1 and CDR2 sequences are SGHKS and YYEKEE (reference sequence).

The CDR3 protein is CASSARTSGTSTDTQYF. CDR3 in DNA: TGTGCCAGCAGCGCCCGGACTAGCGGGACTAGCACAGATACGCAGTATTTT. The rearrangement uses TRBV9 and TRBJ2-3; 12 nucleotides align to TRBD2. V lost 3 bases to trimming and J lost 0 bases; unmatched junction nucleotides: 5. CDR3 size: 17 residues. CDR1 is SGDLS, CDR2 YYNGEE, per germline.

The chain combines TRBV19 with TRBJ2-2, with D possibly called TRBD1 or TRBD2 (5 bases each). Per germline, CDR1 LNHDA and CDR2 SQIVND (reference sequence). Trimming left V 7 bases short and J 0 bases short, with 15 bases between. There are 16 residues in the CDR3. The CDR3 loop reads CASTPGRSPNTGELFF. The DNA of the CDR3 is TGTGCCAGTACCCCGGGACGTTCTCCGAACACCGGGGAGCTGTTTTTT.

The chain is built from TRBV15 and TRBJ1-1; no clear D. CDR3 size: 18 residues. Between the trimmed V and J ends, which lost 3 bases and 0 bases, there was a span of 20 bases. From germline, CDR1 is LNHNV and CDR2 YYDKDF (reference sequence). The CDR3 sequence is CATSRAIEVPRLNTEAFF. The CDR3 DNA is TGTGCCACCAGCAGGGCGATCGAGGTCCCCCGCCTGAACACTGAAGCTTTCTTT.

This clone was picked up a small number of times. This sequence joins TRBV27 and TRBJ2-7; TRBD2 agrees at 10 bases. Germline V gene data show CDR1 as MNHEY and CDR2 as SMNVEV (reference sequence). With 6 bases clipped from V and 4 bases from J, the junction kept 9 bases outside the gene matches. The CDR3 loop spans 15 amino acids. The CDR3 is CASSSPSGSTYEQYF. CDR3 nucleotide sequence: TGTGCCAGCAGCTCTCCTAGCGGGAGTACGTACGAGCAGTACTTC.

This CDR3 reads CASSSSTDTQYF. The DNA of the CDR3 is TGTGCCAGCAGCTCATCCACAGATACGCAGTATTTT. The V and J genes are TRBV11-2 and TRBJ2-3; D is unclear. Deletions cut 4 bases from V and 2 bases from J, with 4 bases between. The CDR3 has 12 residues. Germline lookup yields CDR1 SGHAT and CDR2 FQNNGV. Combining the CDR3 with reference TRBV11-2 and TRBJ2-3 gives the whole variable domain EAGVAQSPRYKIIEKRQSVAFWCNPISGHATLYWYQQILGQGPKLLIQFQNNGVVDDSQLPKDRFSAERLKGVDSTLKIQPAKLEDSAVYLCASSSSTDTQYFGPGTRLTVL.

The V call is TRBV4-3, the J call TRBJ2-7; D not resolved. CDR1 and CDR2 from the germline V gene are LGHNA and YSLEER. V was clipped by 1 base and J by 2 bases, with 12 bases between them. The CDR3 extends over 15 amino acids. The CDR3 DNA follows: TGCGCCAGCAGCCAAGGGTATGAGGTTACCTACGAGCAGTACTTC. The encoded protein is CASSQGYEVTYEQYF.

The chain carries TRBV9 and TRBJ2-5; either TRBD1 or TRBD2 may fit D (5 bases each). The CDR3 consists of 15 residues. Germline-derived CDR1 and CDR2 are SGDLS and YYNGEE. The V gene lost 2 bases and the J gene lost 1 base, with 12 bases spanning the gap. CDR3 coding DNA: TGTGCCAGCAGCGTGGGGGATGGGGTCCAAGAGACCCAGTACTTC. This sequence encodes CASSVGDGVQETQYF.

This chain uses TRBV7-3 with TRBJ2-7, with unresolved D. Trimming left V 1 base short and J 5 bases short, with 9 bases between. Germline assignment: CDR1 SGHTA and CDR2 FQGTGA. The length of the CDR3 is 13 residues. Here the CDR3 DNA reads TGTGCCAGCAGCTTAATGGCCGGCAACGAGCAGTACTTC. Its protein is CASSLMAGNEQYF.

The V call is TRBV13, the J call TRBJ2-1; 14 bases are a match to TRBD2. Per the germline V gene, CDR1 is PRHDT and CDR2 is FYEKMQ (reference sequence). Germline trimming cut 11 bases from V and 8 bases from J; bases unmatched to any gene: 23. This CDR3 contains 19 residues. CDR3 bases: TGTGCCTCCATCGCGCGGGGGCTTACGGGACTAGCGGGAGTGGATGAGCAGTTCTTC. Translation gives CASIARGLTGLAGVDEQFF. Complete variable domain (other parts from reference TRBV13 and TRBJ2-1): AAGVIQSPRHLIKEKRETATLKCYPIPRHDTVYWYQQGPGQDPQFLISFYEKMQSDKGSIPDRFSAQQFSDYHSELNMSSLELGDSALYFCASIARGLTGLAGVDEQFFGPGTRLTVL.

This chain connects TRBV6-1 to TRBJ1-1; the D gene is possibly TRBD1 (6 bases). Trimming took off 3 bases at V and 1 base at J, with 18 bases between the two ends. In germline, CDR1 is MNHNS, CDR2 SASEGT. CDR3 size: 17 residues. The CDR3 nucleotides are TGTGCCAGCAGTGACATAAACAGGGAGACATGGAACACTGAAGCTTTCTTT. Translating it yields CASSDINRETWNTEAFF.

V is TRBV19 and J is TRBJ2-7; TRBD1 aligns across 8 bases. The junction had 8 bases not matched to a gene; V was cut back by 6 bases and J by 1 base. The CDR3 runs to 15 residues. CDR1 and CDR2 (germline): LNHDA, SQIVND (reference sequence). The CDR3 nucleotides read TGTGCCAGTAGGCGAACTGGGACAGGTTCCTACGAGCAGTACTTC. Encoded protein: CASRRTGTGSYEQYF. Full variable domain (rest looked up from reference TRBV19 and TRBJ2-7): DGGITQSPKYLFRKEGQNVTLSCEQNLNHDAMYWYRQDPGQGLRLIYYSQIVNDFQKGDIAEGYSVSREKKESFPLTVTSAQKNPTAFYLCASRRTGTGSYEQYFGPGTRLTVT.

This clone occurred once. The chain uses TRBV7-3 and TRBJ2-2; D is ambiguous. This CDR3 is built from 17 residues. V was cut by 4 bases and J by 7 bases, with 22 bases left in between. The germline V gene encodes CDR1 SGHTA and CDR2 FQGTGA. The CDR3 is CASSSSRGPGRGGELFF. The CDR3 coding sequence is TGTGCCAGCAGCTCTTCGAGAGGCCCCGGCCGCGGCGGGGAGCTGTTTTTT.

The CDR3 nucleotides are TGTGCCAGCAGCGGGACTAGCGGATATACCTACGAGCAGTACTTC. Translation gives CASSGTSGYTYEQYF. The chain uses TRBV25-1 and TRBJ2-7, with 11 bases aligning to TRBD2. From germline, CDR1 is MGHDK and CDR2 SYGVNS. V lost 6 bases, J lost 2 bases, and 6 bases stayed unmatched. The CDR3 length is 15 residues.